This T cell receptor beta chain is from a study of T cell responses to AZD1222 COVID-19 vaccine. Deletions cut 2 bases from V and 8 bases from J, with 12 bases between. CDR1 is LGHDT, CDR2 YNNKEL, per germline (reference sequence). The CDR3 has 13 amino acids. Sequencing was performed with immunoSEQ multiplex PCR; in TCRdb, only in-frame clones are kept and a portion is missing. The sample holds 180,000 or so clones, roughly nine tenths seen once. The chain is built from TRBV3-1 (or the pseudogene TRBV3-2) and TRBJ1-1; TRBD1 might be the D (5 bases). The clonotype was recovered from an adult in good health. The sequencing here drew on peripheral blood, taken on day 0 of AZD1222 vaccination. DNA for the CDR3: TGTGCCAGCAGCCAATTTTGGGGGGAGGAAGCTTTCTTT. Translating it yields CASSQFWGEEAFF.